Listed here are 28 T cell receptor beta chains from one sample, sequenced in a study of shared clonotypes between healthy human individuals. Repertoires were generated with immunoSEQ multiplex PCR, while TCRdb's copy carries only in-frame clones and drops some. This sample yields about 2 million clones, of which roughly 94% are seen a single time; 0.13% belongs to the top ten. The sequencing input was naive CD4+ T cells sorted from blood. The subset is: CD45RA+ positively selected. These receptors all stem from a young man in good health.

The chain links TRBV27 to TRBJ2-7; 8 positions agree with TRBD1. This CDR3 contains 14 residues. The V gene's germline CDR1 is MNHEY and CDR2 SMNVEV (reference sequence). The junction had 9 bases not matched to a gene; V was cut back by 5 bases and J by 6 bases. The CDR3 DNA follows: TGTGCCAGCAGTAGTGGACAGGGTTCTTTCGAGCAGTACTTC. Translating gives CASSSGQGSFEQYF.

V usage is TRBV7-2 and J usage is TRBJ2-7; D gene unclear. The CDR3 totals 13 residues. CDR1 and CDR2 (germline): SGHTA, FQGNSA. Trimming left V 6 bases short and J 3 bases short, with 12 bases between. The CDR3 sequence is CASSKSRNYEQYF. CDR3 nucleotides: TGTGCCAGCAGTAAGTCGAGAAACTACGAGCAGTACTTC.

On this clone: Other DNA sequences in the same sample also yield this CDR3. V gene TRBV7-6 combines with J gene TRBJ2-7, with D perhaps TRBD2 (6 bases). The CDR3 is 15 residues long. Trimming took 4 bases from V and 2 from J, leaving 15 bases between them. Germline CDR1 and CDR2: SGHVS and FNYEAQ. DNA of the CDR3: TGTGCCAGCAGCTCTCGCGGGGACCAGCCCTACGAGCAGTACTTC. It codes for CASSSRGDQPYEQYF.

The rearrangement joins TRBV5-8 to TRBJ2-4, with 7 bases fitting TRBD1. There are 16 residues in the CDR3. Trimming took 0 bases from V and 7 from J; bases not matched to a gene: 10. Germline lookup yields CDR1 SGHTS and CDR2 YDEGEE. CDR3 protein: CASSLARGTDYNIQYF. The CDR3 DNA reads as TGTGCCAGCAGCTTGGCAAGGGGGACAGACTATAACATTCAGTACTTC.

The chain joins TRBV7-5 to TRBJ1-4; no DNA check was done on the table's D call, TRBD1. TRBV7-5 is labeled a pseudogene. The CDR3 totals 18 residues. DNA of the CDR3: TGTGCCAGAAGCTTATCAGACAGGGGTTTTCCAACTAATGAAAAACTGTTTTTT. Its translation: CARSLSDRGFPTNEKLFF.

The chain carries TRBV30 and TRBJ2-2, with D hard to call. Between the trimmed V and J ends, which lost 3 bases and 6 bases, there was a span of 11 bases. Germline V gene sequence: CDR1 GTSNPN, CDR2 SVGIG (reference sequence). CDR3 length: 13 amino acids. The CDR3 sequence: CAWSTIRPGELFF. In nucleotides, the CDR3 is TGTGCCTGGAGCACAATACGGCCCGGGGAGCTGTTTTTT.

This clone was seen only once. V and J are TRBV7-6 and TRBJ1-3; 7 nucleotides match TRBD1. CDR3 length: 16 residues. V was pared by 6 bases and J by 0 bases, with 8 bases of the junction left unmatched. Germline CDR1 reads SGHVS; CDR2 reads FNYEAQ. Written as DNA, the CDR3 is TGTGCCAGCAGTCCATACAGGGGCGCCTCTGGAAACACCATATATTTT. Translating gives CASSPYRGASGNTIYF.

The chain couples TRBV27 to TRBJ2-7, with 8 bases lining up with TRBD2. CDR1 is MNHEY, CDR2 SMNVEV, per germline (reference sequence). CDR3 size: 15 residues. V lost 7 bases, J lost 0 bases, and 8 bases stayed unmatched. Written as DNA, the CDR3 is TGTGCCAGCATGTCCGGGGGGGCCCCCTCCTACGAGCAGTACTTC. Translated, it gives CASMSGGAPSYEQYF.

On this clone itself: This sample also contains other DNA sequences that code for the same CDR3. The V gene is TRBV5-1, the J gene TRBJ2-7; 10 bases map to TRBD1. The CDR3 has 14 amino acids. Germline V gives CDR1 SGHRS, CDR2 YFSETQ. V shed 1 base and J 6 bases; nucleotides not matched to a gene: 4. The CDR3 sequence: CASSLSGTGAEQYF. The CDR3 bases are TGCGCCAGCAGCTTGTCCGGGACAGGGGCCGAGCAGTACTTC.

Of note for this clone: Other DNA variants within this sample encode the same CDR3. The V call is TRBV7-9, the J call TRBJ2-2; D is ambiguous. V gave up 6 bases and J gave up 2 bases, with 7 bases separating them. The germline V gene encodes CDR1 SEHNR and CDR2 FQNEAQ (reference sequence). The CDR3 loop spans 13 amino acids. The CDR3 coding sequence is TGTGCCAGCAGTCTTAGTAACACCGGGGAGCTGTTTTTT. Its translation is CASSLSNTGELFF.

The chain links TRBV25-1 to TRBJ2-5, with D possibly matching TRBD1 (6 bases). CDR1 and CDR2 from the germline V gene are MGHDK and SYGVNS. The CDR3 covers 14 residues. V was pared by 2 bases and J by 6 bases, with 13 bases between. The CDR3 spells CASSERTGLKTQYF. CDR3 coding DNA: TGTGCCAGCAGTGAACGCACAGGGCTCAAGACCCAGTACTTC.

This clone was counted once. The chain uses TRBV5-1 and TRBJ2-1, with 11 nucleotides matching TRBD2. Losses at the gene ends were 0 bases for V and 2 bases for J; bases not matched to a gene: 4. The CDR3 covers 17 residues. CDR1 SGHRS and CDR2 YFSETQ come from the germline V gene. CDR3: CASSLGLAGGPYNEQFF. The DNA of the CDR3 is TGCGCCAGCAGCTTGGGTCTAGCGGGGGGTCCCTACAATGAGCAGTTCTTC.

This rearrangement joins TRBV5-4 to TRBJ2-7; TRBD1 matches at 7 bases. The CDR3 is 17 amino acids. The V segment lost 0 bases and the J segment 4 bases; nucleotides outside the gene matches: 13. Germline V gene sequence: CDR1 SGHNT, CDR2 YYREEE (reference sequence). In DNA form, the CDR3 reads TGTGCCAGCAGCTTGGCGCGACAGGGACGACTGAATTACGAGCAGTACTTC. As protein: CASSLARQGRLNYEQYF.

V is TRBV7-9 and J is TRBJ1-4; D ambiguous. Between the trimmed V and J ends, which lost 0 bases and 8 bases, there was a span of 7 bases. CDR1 is SEHNR and CDR2 is FQNEAQ in the germline V gene (reference sequence). This CDR3 region has 13 residues. The CDR3 region has the DNA TGTGCCAGCAGCTTAGCGGGAATCGAAAAACTGTTTTTT. It yields the protein CASSLAGIEKLFF.

CDR3: CSVTLSGATEAFF. The CDR3 bases are TGCAGCGTAACTTTATCGGGGGCCACTGAAGCTTTCTTT. The chain couples TRBV29-1 to TRBJ1-1; weak D call: TRBD1 (6 bases). CDR1 and CDR2 from the germline V gene are SQVTM and ANQGSEA. V was shortened by 6 bases and J by 4 bases, with 15 bases between the two germline ends. The CDR3 totals 13 residues.

This clone showed up just once. The CDR3 nucleotides read TGTGCCAGCAGCTTAGCTCTGGGTGTGAACACTGAAGCTTTCTTT. It yields the protein CASSLALGVNTEAFF. The V and J genes are TRBV7-9 and TRBJ1-1, with D hard to call. V shed 0 bases and J shed 0 bases, with 8 bases lying between them. This CDR3 is 15 amino acids long. Per germline, CDR1 SEHNR and CDR2 FQNEAQ (reference sequence).

This clone was observed once. The CDR3 loop is CAITPRSGNTIYF. The CDR3 nucleotides are TGTGCCATCACCCCGAGGTCCGGAAACACCATATATTTT. The chain joins TRBV10-3 to TRBJ1-3; D unresolved. This CDR3 contains 13 residues. Germline V gives CDR1 ENHRY, CDR2 SYGVKD. Trimming left V 7 bases short and J 4 bases short, with 11 bases between.

The rearrangement links TRBV4-1 to TRBJ2-4; the D is unclear. Looked up from germline, CDR1 is MGHRA and CDR2 is YSYEKL. Trimming stripped 1 base from V and 4 bases from J, with 5 bases between. CDR3 size: 13 residues. The CDR3 coding sequence is TGCGCCAGCAGCCAAGGGCAGAAAAACATTCAGTACTTC. This translates into CASSQGQKNIQYF.

The genes are TRBV30 and TRBJ1-6, with D possibly matching TRBD1 (6 bases). The CDR3 is made up of 14 amino acids. The V end lost 5 bases, the J end lost 4 bases, and 12 bases lay between the germline ends. CDR1 is GTSNPN, CDR2 SVGIG, per germline (reference sequence). CDR3 protein: CAWGQGSYNSPLHF. CDR3 DNA sequence: TGTGCCTGGGGGCAGGGGTCGTATAATTCACCCCTCCACTTT.

In the case of this clone: Other DNA sequences in the sample encode the same CDR3. This sequence joins TRBV30 and TRBJ2-3; D is ambiguous. The ends were cut back, 1 base at V and 0 bases at J, with 8 bases in the middle. Germline V gene data show CDR1 as GTSNPN and CDR2 as SVGIG (reference sequence). This CDR3 spans 14 amino acids. CDR3 protein: CAWSAGVSTDTQYF. The CDR3 nucleotides are TGTGCCTGGAGTGCAGGAGTTAGCACAGATACGCAGTATTTT.

The rearrangement links TRBV29-1 to TRBJ1-2; 7 nucleotides match TRBD1. Germline loops: CDR1 SQVTM, CDR2 ANQGSEA. The CDR3 covers 13 residues. The ends lost 7 bases at V and 2 bases at J; junction bases unmatched: 7. The CDR3 sequence is CSALTGLNYGYTF. In nucleotides, the CDR3 is TGCAGCGCTTTGACAGGGTTAAACTATGGCTACACCTTC.

This rearrangement joins TRBV7-2 to TRBJ1-2; 7 nucleotides line up with TRBD1. Trimming took 6 bases from V and 2 from J; bases not matched to a gene: 3. This CDR3 comprises 13 residues. Germline V gene sequence: CDR1 SGHTA, CDR2 FQGNSA. CDR3 in amino acids: CASRAGGNYGYTF. The CDR3 DNA reads TGTGCCAGCAGAGCAGGGGGAAACTATGGCTACACCTTC.

The gene calls are TRBV30 and TRBJ2-7; TRBD1 aligns across 8 bases. Trimming removed 2 bases from V and 1 base from J; junction bases left unmatched: 7. This CDR3 has 15 residues. CDR1 and CDR2 (germline): GTSNPN, SVGIG (reference sequence). DNA for the CDR3: TGTGCCTGGAGTCCAAGGGACAGGTGGTCCTACGAGCAGTACTTC. Its protein is CAWSPRDRWSYEQYF.

This clone has only a few counts. The chain employs TRBV7-6 and TRBJ2-3, with no clear D. V dropped 0 bases and J dropped 2 bases, with 3 bases sitting between them. The CDR3 contains 13 residues. CDR1 SGHVS and CDR2 FNYEAQ come from the germline V gene. CDR3 region: CASSLAPTDTQYF. The CDR3 DNA follows: TGTGCCAGCAGCTTAGCCCCCACAGATACGCAGTATTTT.

The chain links TRBV5-4 to TRBJ2-1; D gene ambiguous. The CDR3 runs to 16 residues. From germline, CDR1 is SGHNT and CDR2 YYREEE (reference sequence). V shed 0 bases and J shed 0 bases, with 10 bases lying between them. CDR3 residues: CASSLESISSYNEQFF. The CDR3 bases are TGTGCCAGCAGCTTGGAGAGTATTAGCTCCTACAATGAGCAGTTCTTC.

The J gene is TRBJ1-1, the V gene TRBV6-5; TRBD1 matches at 9 bases. With V trimmed by 2 bases and J by 6 bases, 7 bases remained unmatched. This CDR3 has 15 residues. Per the germline V gene, CDR1 is MNHEY and CDR2 is SVGAGI. The CDR3 spells CASSYRTGASSEAFF. The CDR3 nucleotides read TGTGCCAGCAGTTACCGGACAGGGGCATCTTCTGAAGCTTTCTTT.

The rearrangement uses TRBV30 and TRBJ1-5; D perhaps matches TRBD1 (5 bases). The V gene's germline CDR1 is GTSNPN and CDR2 SVGIG (reference sequence). This CDR3 has 14 amino acids. V lost 1 base and J 1 base, leaving 8 bases between the germline ends. The CDR3 is CAWSEGQSNQPQHF. The DNA of the CDR3 is TGTGCCTGGAGTGAGGGGCAAAGCAATCAGCCCCAGCATTTT.

The CDR3 region has the DNA TGTGCCAGCAGCTTAGTCCGGGAGGAGAATGAGCAGTTCTTC. Translation: CASSLVREENEQFF. This chain links TRBV7-2 with TRBJ2-1, with 7 bases matching TRBD2. The CDR3 is 14 residues long. Germline CDR1 SGHTA, CDR2 FQGNSA. The V segment lost 1 base and the J segment 7 bases; nucleotides outside the gene matches: 4.